One sample yielded the 30 T cell receptor beta chains listed below, sequenced in a study of Ad26.COV2.S vaccination and SARS-CoV-2 variants. Treatment of the sample: roughly 18 received Ad26.COV2.S at low or high dose, single or two shots; about 5 received placebo; per-sample allocation not given. Samples analyzed were those drawn on day 63 after the first vaccine or placebo injection. Data came from immunoSEQ multiplex PCR; TCRdb stores just in-frame clones and leaves some out. The sample consists of approximately 450,000 clones, more than 80% of them appearing once. This specimen consisted of peripheral blood, obtained in a trial of Ad26.COV2.S vaccine versus placebo. The source is a person between 18 and 65 years old who received the Ad26.COV2.S COVID-19 vaccine or a placebo.

The chain combines TRBV6-5 with TRBJ2-6, with TRBD1 matching 8 bases. The V segment lost 2 bases and the J segment 8 bases; nucleotides outside the gene matches: 8. CDR1 is MNHEY and CDR2 is SVGAGI in the germline V gene. The CDR3 is 16 amino acids. For the CDR3, the DNA is TGTGCCAGCAGTTACGGGGCAGGGGGCATTTCCAACGTCCTGACTTTC. Translation: CASSYGAGGISNVLTF.

This chain joins TRBV4-3 and TRBJ2-1, with TRBD2 matching over 9 bases. After removal of 5 bases from V and 11 bases from J, the junction contained 13 bases not matched to a gene. The germline CDR1 and CDR2 sequences are LGHNA and YSLEER. This CDR3 contains 15 residues. The CDR3 region has the DNA TGCGCCAGCAGCATCCGACTAGCGGCCTTCGGGAAGCAGTTCTTC. This translates into CASSIRLAAFGKQFF.

The rearrangement links TRBV5-4 to TRBJ2-7, with D perhaps matching TRBD2 (6 bases). V was cut by 4 bases and J by 2 bases, with 16 bases left in between. Looked up from germline, CDR1 is SGHNT and CDR2 is YYREEE (reference sequence). This CDR3 is 15 amino acids long. The CDR3 DNA is TGTGCCAGCAGCGGCTGGGCGGGGCAGGCCTACGAGCAGTACTTC. Amino acid sequence: CASSGWAGQAYEQYF.

The J gene is TRBJ1-6, the V gene TRBV30; D remains unclear. Trimming took off 0 bases at V and 8 bases at J, with 11 bases between the two ends. CDR1 is GTSNPN, CDR2 SVGIG, per germline (reference sequence). The CDR3 covers 14 residues. This chain's CDR3 is CAWSVGRIDSPLHF. The CDR3 DNA reads TGTGCCTGGAGTGTGGGGAGGATAGATTCACCCCTCCACTTT.

As DNA, the CDR3 is TGTGCCAGTAGCCTTTGGACTAGCGGGAGGTGGGATACGCAGTATTTT. Encoded protein: CASSLWTSGRWDTQYF. This chain joins TRBV19 and TRBJ2-3; 14 nucleotides line up with TRBD2. Trimming cost V 6 bases and J 6 bases; bases outside gene matches: 8. Germline V gene lookup returns CDR1 LNHDA and CDR2 SQIVND (reference sequence). The CDR3 runs to 16 residues.

V gene TRBV16 combines with J gene TRBJ2-7; 9 nucleotides agree with TRBD2. This CDR3 region has 14 residues. The V gene end was trimmed by 3 bases and the J gene end by 6 bases; junction bases not matched to a gene: 6. CDR1 and CDR2 from the germline V gene are KGHSY and FQNENV. Here the CDR3 DNA reads TGTGCCAGCAGCCATAAGCGGGAGGTCGGCGAGCAGTACTTC. Its protein product is CASSHKREVGEQYF.

A remark on this clone: The junction does not match germline at one end; this may be a read error. This chain links TRBV3-1 (or the pseudogene TRBV3-2) with TRBJ2-7; the D is unclear. This CDR3 has 12 amino acids. Germline values: CDR1 LGHDT, CDR2 YNNKEL (reference sequence). CDR3 sequence: CASSQEGFKQLF. CDR3 coding DNA: TGTGCCAGCAGCCAAGAAGGTTTCAAGCAACTCTTC.

The chain couples TRBV19 to TRBJ2-1, with 7 bases identical to TRBD2. This CDR3 contains 14 residues. The J segment lost 9 bases and the V segment lost 5 bases, leaving 10 bases of the junction unmatched. Looked up from germline, CDR1 is LNHDA and CDR2 is SQIVND (reference sequence). CDR3 sequence (DNA): TGTGCCAGTAGTTACGGTAGCGGGTTGGGTGAGCAGTTCTTC. It encodes CASSYGSGLGEQFF.

The rearrangement uses TRBV18 and TRBJ1-3; no definite D call. CDR3 length equals 12 residues. Germline-derived CDR1 and CDR2 are KGHSH and LQKENI. Trimming removed 5 bases at V and 1 base at J, with 3 bases between. CDR3 DNA sequence: TGTGCCAGCTCATTGTCTGGAAACACCATATATTTT. It encodes CASSLSGNTIYF.

The DNA for the CDR3 is TGTGCCAGCAGGAGGGGGGGATCCTACGAGCAGTACTTC. Residues: CASRRGGSYEQYF. The chain is built from TRBV27 and TRBJ2-7, with D perhaps matching TRBD2 (7 bases). There are 13 residues in the CDR3. Germline V gives CDR1 MNHEY, CDR2 SMNVEV (reference sequence). V was clipped by 6 bases and J by 1 base, with 10 bases between them.

The rearrangement links TRBV6-1 to TRBJ2-1, with 9 bases fitting TRBD2. The germline gives CDR1 MNHNS, CDR2 SASEGT. The junction had 9 bases not matched to a gene; V was cut back by 2 bases and J by 7 bases. The CDR3 is 16 amino acids. This chain's CDR3 is CASSELAGGPWNEQFF. The CDR3 DNA follows: TGTGCCAGCAGTGAACTGGCGGGAGGGCCCTGGAATGAGCAGTTCTTC.

V is TRBV4-1 and J is TRBJ2-7, with a tentative D call TRBD2 (6 bases). V lost 7 bases, J lost 0 bases, and 10 bases lay in between. The germline gives CDR1 MGHRA, CDR2 YSYEKL. CDR3 length: 13 amino acids. The CDR3 protein is CASTGESSYEQYF. The CDR3 nucleotides are TGCGCCAGCACGGGGGAGAGCTCCTACGAGCAGTACTTC.

This clone was recorded once. V and J are TRBV25-1 and TRBJ2-5; no reliable D call. Germline CDR1 and CDR2: MGHDK and SYGVNS. V lost 6 bases, J lost 1 base, and 6 bases lay in between. The CDR3 spans 12 residues. The CDR3 DNA is TGTGCCAGCAGGGAAGGCCAAGAGACCCAGTACTTC. This codes for CASREGQETQYF. The complete variable domain, with remaining parts taken from reference TRBV25-1 and TRBJ2-5, reads EADIYQTPRYLVIGTGKKITLECSQTMGHDKMYWYQQDPGMELHLIHYSYGVNSTEKGDLSSESTVSRIRTEHFPLTLESARPSHTSQYLCASREGQETQYFGPGTRLLVL.

This clone was counted a few times. This chain connects TRBV5-4 to TRBJ1-2; D gene ambiguous. The CDR3 covers 14 residues. Trimming took off 1 base at V and 2 bases at J, with 9 bases between the two ends. Germline values: CDR1 SGHNT, CDR2 YYREEE (reference sequence). CDR3 in DNA: TGTGCCAGCAGCTTGACCCGAACAAACTATGGCTACACCTTC. Protein: CASSLTRTNYGYTF.

This chain connects TRBV7-2 to TRBJ2-2, with D unresolved. Trimming took 2 bases from V and 1 from J, leaving 8 bases between them. The CDR3 is 15 residues long. CDR1 is SGHTA, CDR2 FQGNSA, per germline. CDR3 in DNA: TGTGCCAGCAGCTTAAATTGGGGGAACACCGGGGAGCTGTTTTTT. Its protein is CASSLNWGNTGELFF.

The chain recombines TRBV18 with TRBJ2-7, with 11 nucleotides matching TRBD2. Trimming removed 3 bases from V and 7 bases from J; junction bases left unmatched: 2. CDR3 length: 13 amino acids. Germline CDR1 is KGHSH and CDR2 is LQKENI. This CDR3 is CASSPGLAEEQYF. The DNA for the CDR3 is TGTGCCAGCTCACCGGGACTAGCGGAAGAGCAGTACTTC.

The chain employs TRBV10-2 and TRBJ1-4, with a tentative D call TRBD1 (5 bases). This CDR3 has 15 residues. V lost 0 bases and J lost 7, with 12 bases in between. Germline CDR1 reads WSHSY; CDR2 reads SAAADI. This CDR3 is CASSESRGPGEKLFF. CDR3 DNA sequence: TGCGCCAGCAGTGAGTCTCGGGGCCCGGGTGAAAAACTGTTTTTT.

The V call is TRBV29-1, the J call TRBJ2-7; either TRBD1 or TRBD2 may fit D (5 bases each). Germline lookup yields CDR1 SQVTM and CDR2 ANQGSEA. The germline V and J ends were trimmed by 7 bases and 3 bases, with 13 bases remaining between them. This CDR3 has 12 amino acids. The chain's CDR3 is CSGPGRCYEQYF. The CDR3 bases are TGCAGCGGACCGGGACGCTGCTACGAGCAGTACTTC.

This clone was recorded once. The chain combines TRBV10-3 with TRBJ1-5, with D uncertain. CDR3 length: 15 amino acids. Per germline, CDR1 ENHRY and CDR2 SYGVKD. With 0 bases removed from V and 2 bases from J, the gap between germline ends came to 8 bases. The CDR3 loop reads CAISESEEGNQPQHF. The CDR3 DNA reads as TGTGCCATCAGTGAGTCGGAGGAAGGCAATCAGCCCCAGCATTTT.

This clone was detected only a few times. This chain uses TRBV5-8 with TRBJ1-5, with D perhaps matching TRBD1 (5 bases). V gave up 6 bases and J gave up 2 bases, with 9 bases separating them. The length of the CDR3 is 13 residues. Germline CDR1 is SGHTS and CDR2 is YDEGEE. CDR3 amino acids: CASIGGGNQPQHF. The CDR3 nucleotides are TGTGCCAGCATCGGAGGGGGCAATCAGCCCCAGCATTTT.

The CDR3 protein is CASSRDGPVELFF. As DNA, the CDR3 is TGTGCCAGCAGCAGGGACGGCCCCGTTGAGCTGTTTTTT. The J gene is TRBJ2-2, the V gene TRBV2, with D perhaps assigned TRBD1 or TRBD2 (5 bases each). The CDR3 is made up of 13 amino acids. The germline gives CDR1 SNHLY, CDR2 FYNNEI. Trimming removed 6 bases at V and 11 bases at J, with 16 bases between.

This clone was seen only a few times. This chain uses TRBV5-4 with TRBJ2-7, with D possibly being TRBD2 (5 bases). Germline CDR1 is SGHNT and CDR2 is YYREEE (reference sequence). Between the trimmed V and J ends, which lost 0 bases and 4 bases, there was a span of 14 bases. This CDR3 comprises 15 residues. Here the CDR3 DNA reads TGTGCCAGCAGCTTGGGGTCAGCTAGCTTTTACGAGCAGTACTTC. Amino acids: CASSLGSASFYEQYF.

This chain uses TRBV18 with TRBJ1-2; the D is unclear. Trimming cost V 3 bases and J 6 bases, with 8 bases left between them. The germline CDR1 and CDR2 sequences are KGHSH and LQKENI. This CDR3 is 12 amino acids long. The CDR3 reads CASSPREDGYTF. DNA of the CDR3: TGTGCCAGCTCACCTCGGGAGGATGGCTACACCTTC.

This chain links TRBV15 with TRBJ2-4; 9 nucleotides align to TRBD2. Germline loops: CDR1 LNHNV, CDR2 YYDKDF (reference sequence). With V trimmed by 5 bases and J by 9 bases, 17 bases remained unmatched. This CDR3 comprises 17 residues. CDR3 sequence (DNA): TGTGCCACCAGCGGATCGCTGGCGGGAGGGCCGCGCGGCATTCAGTACTTC. Translating it yields CATSGSLAGGPRGIQYF. The variable domain in full, completed from reference TRBV15 and TRBJ2-4, reads DAMVIQNPRYQVTQFGKPVTLSCSQTLNHNVMYWYQQKSSQAPKLLFHYYDKDFNNEADTPDNFQSRRPNTSFCFLDIRSPGLGDTAMYLCATSGSLAGGPRGIQYFGAGTRLSVL.

The V call is TRBV10-2, the J call TRBJ2-2; the match to TRBD1 covers 9 bases. Germline CDR1 WSHSY, CDR2 SAAADI. This CDR3 has 16 residues. V dropped 6 bases and J dropped 5; count of bases not matched to a gene: 10. This CDR3 is CASSTRRDRVTGELFF. The CDR3 bases are TGCGCCAGCAGCACGCGACGGGACAGGGTAACCGGGGAGCTGTTTTTT.

This chain links TRBV5-6 with TRBJ2-3, with TRBD1 matching over 7 bases. V lost 1 base to trimming and J lost 3 bases; unmatched junction nucleotides: 5. The length of the CDR3 is 15 residues. From germline, CDR1 is SGHDT and CDR2 YYEEEE. CDR3 loop: CASSLLTGQTDTQYF. CDR3 DNA: TGTGCCAGCAGCTTGCTTACGGGACAGACAGATACGCAGTATTTT. Drawing the rest from reference TRBV5-6 and TRBJ2-3, the complete variable domain is DAGVTQSPTHLIKTRGQQVTLRCSPKSGHDTVSWYQQALGQGPQFIFQYYEEEERQRGNFPDRFSGHQFPNYSSELNVNALLLGDSALYLCASSLLTGQTDTQYFGPGTRLTVL.

The chain links TRBV6-5 to TRBJ1-4, with TRBD1 matching over 9 bases. The V and J ends lost 0 bases and 12 bases, in that order; junction bases with no gene match: 5. Germline V gene sequence: CDR1 MNHEY, CDR2 SVGAGI. CDR3 size: 14 residues. The DNA of the CDR3 is TGTGCCAGCAGTTACTCGGGACAGGGCTTTCAACTGTTTTTT. It yields the protein CASSYSGQGFQLFF.

V and J are TRBV27 and TRBJ2-7, with TRBD1 matching 8 bases. The CDR3 spans 16 residues. J gave up 3 bases and V 0 bases, and 7 bases lay outside the gene matches. Germline V gives CDR1 MNHEY, CDR2 SMNVEV (reference sequence). The CDR3, as DNA: TGTGCCAGCAGTTTATCGCCGAGACAGGGGTTCTACGAGCAGTACTTC. It yields the protein CASSLSPRQGFYEQYF.

This clone was detected only once. The chain couples TRBV7-9 to TRBJ2-7, with 8 bases aligning to TRBD1. Germline V gene data show CDR1 as SEHNR and CDR2 as FQNEAQ (reference sequence). The ends lost 4 bases at V and 4 bases at J; junction bases unmatched: 9. The CDR3 runs to 15 residues. In DNA form, the CDR3 reads TGTGCCAGCAGCTCAGCTGGGCAGGGGGCTTACGAGCAGTACTTC. Protein: CASSSAGQGAYEQYF.

This clone was detected a few times. This chain joins TRBV10-2 and TRBJ1-5; maybe TRBD1 (5 bases). The germline V and J ends were trimmed by 0 bases and 0 bases, with 6 bases remaining between them. The CDR3 totals 15 residues. Germline loops: CDR1 WSHSY, CDR2 SAAADI. The CDR3 loop reads CASSESRGSNQPQHF. The CDR3 region has the DNA TGCGCCAGCAGTGAGTCGAGGGGTAGCAATCAGCCCCAGCATTTT.